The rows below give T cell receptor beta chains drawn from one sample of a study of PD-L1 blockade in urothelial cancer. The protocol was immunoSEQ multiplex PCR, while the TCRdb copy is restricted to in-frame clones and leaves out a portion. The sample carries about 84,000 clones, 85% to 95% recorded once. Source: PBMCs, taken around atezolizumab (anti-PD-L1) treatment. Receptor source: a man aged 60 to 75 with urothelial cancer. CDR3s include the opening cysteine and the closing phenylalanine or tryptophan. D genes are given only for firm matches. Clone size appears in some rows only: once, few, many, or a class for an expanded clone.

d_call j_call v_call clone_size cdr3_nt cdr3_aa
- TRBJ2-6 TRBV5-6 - TGTGCCAGCAGACCTTTCGGGTCTGGGGCCAACGTCCTGACTTTC CASRPFGSGANVLTF
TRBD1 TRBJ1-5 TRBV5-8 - TGTGCCAGCAGCCCTGGGGGGACAGGAGTTAAGCCCCAGCATTTT CASSPGGTGVKPQHF
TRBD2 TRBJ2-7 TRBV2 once TGTGCCAGCAGTAAGGGACTAGCGGGAGGCTTGCACGAGCAGTACTTC CASSKGLAGGLHEQYF
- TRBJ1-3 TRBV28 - TGTGCCAGCAGTTTACAACAGGGAAACACCATATATTTT CASSLQQGNTIYF
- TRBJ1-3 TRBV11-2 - TGTGCCAGCAGCCCTGGGCTGGCAGGGGCCGGAAACACCATATATTTT CASSPGLAGAGNTIYF
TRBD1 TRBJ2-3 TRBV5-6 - TGTGCCAGCAGCTTAGGACAGGAGGTGGGCAGGGGAGATACGCAGTATTTT CASSLGQEVGRGDTQYF
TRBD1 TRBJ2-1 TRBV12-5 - TGTGCTAGTGGTTTACAGGGGGCCGATGAGCAGTTCTTC CASGLQGADEQFF
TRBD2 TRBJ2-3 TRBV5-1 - TGCGCCAGCAGCAATAGCGGGGTTCGCACAGATACGCAGTATTTT CASSNSGVRTDTQYF
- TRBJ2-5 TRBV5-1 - TGCGCCAGCAGCCCCCCGGGGACCCAGTACTTC CASSPPGTQYF
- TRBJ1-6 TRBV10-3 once TGTGCCATCAGTCCCGGGACAAGGGGTTCACCCCTCCACTTT CAISPGTRGSPLHF
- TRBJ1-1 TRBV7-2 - TGTGCCAGCAGCCCAGGTGACACTGAAGCTTTCTTT CASSPGDTEAFF
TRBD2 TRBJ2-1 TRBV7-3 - TGTGCCAGCAGTCCGGGGGGGGGATACAATGAGCAGTTCTTC CASSPGGGYNEQFF
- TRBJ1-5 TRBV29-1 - TGCAGCGTGGTCCAGGGGAACAATCAGCCCCAGCATTTT CSVVQGNNQPQHF
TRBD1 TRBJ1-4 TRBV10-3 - TGTGCCATCAGTGAGGTCCAGGGGGCGGGTGAAAAACTGTTTTTT CAISEVQGAGEKLFF
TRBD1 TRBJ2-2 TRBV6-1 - TGTGCCAGCAGACCGGGACAGGGGGGTCCCGGGGAGCTGTTTTTT CASRPGQGGPGELFF
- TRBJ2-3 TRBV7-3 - TGTGCCAGCAGCCCGGACAGATACACAGATACGCAGTATTTT CASSPDRYTDTQYF
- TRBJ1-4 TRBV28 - TGTGCCAGCAGCTTGCAGGGAACAACTAATGAAAAACTGTTTTTT CASSLQGTTNEKLFF
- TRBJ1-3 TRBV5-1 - TGCGCCAGCACAGAAACAGGCTCGGGAAACACCATATATTTT CASTETGSGNTIYF
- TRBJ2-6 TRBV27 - TGTGCCAGCAGTTTCATGGGAGAAAACTCTGGGGCCAACGTCCTGACTTTC CASSFMGENSGANVLTF
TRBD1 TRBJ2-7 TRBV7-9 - TGTGCCAGCAGCTCATGGGAATGGACAGGGGGCGTCGAGCAGTACTTC CASSSWEWTGGVEQYF
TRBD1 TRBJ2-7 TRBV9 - TGTGCCAGCAGCTGGGGGGACAGGGGGCCCTACGAGCAGTACTTC CASSWGDRGPYEQYF
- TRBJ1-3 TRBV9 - TGTGCCAGCAACGAAGGGGGCTCTGGAAACACCATATATTTT CASNEGGSGNTIYF
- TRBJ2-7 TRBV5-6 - TGTGCCAGCAGCTTGCCAGCCTACGAGCAGTACTTC CASSLPAYEQYF
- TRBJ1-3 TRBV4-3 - TGCGCCAGCAGCCGCGGACAGAACTCTGGAAACACCATATATTTT CASSRGQNSGNTIYF
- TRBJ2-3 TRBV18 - TGTGCCAGCTCATCGACTAGCACAGATACGCAGTATTTT CASSSTSTDTQYF
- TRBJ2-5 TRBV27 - TGTGCCAGATCTCGAGAGACCCAGTACTTC CARSRETQYF
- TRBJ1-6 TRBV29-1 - TGCAGCGTTTTACAGAGTTATAATTCACCCCTCCACTTT CSVLQSYNSPLHF
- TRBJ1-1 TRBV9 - TGTGCCAGCAGCCCATTTCCGACAGTGAACACTGAAGCTTTCTTT CASSPFPTVNTEAFF
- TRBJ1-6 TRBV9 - TGTGCCAGCAGCGTATTCAGTTCTAATTCACCCCTCCACTTT CASSVFSSNSPLHF
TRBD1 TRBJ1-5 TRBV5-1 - TGCGCCAGCAGCAAGGACAGGGGGGATCAGCCCCAGCATTTT CASSKDRGDQPQHF
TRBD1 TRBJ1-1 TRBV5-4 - TGTGCCAGCAGCTCCGGAGGCGGACAGGGGGCGCTCACTGAAGCTTTCTTT CASSSGGGQGALTEAFF
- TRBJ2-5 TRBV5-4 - TGTGCCAGCAGCTTTGGGTCGGGGATAGGTGTGGAGACCCAGTACTTC CASSFGSGIGVETQYF
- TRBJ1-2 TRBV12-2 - TGTGCAAGTCGCCATCTGACAGGGGGAGAGACCAAAGCTAACTATGGCTACACCTTC CASRHLTGGETKANYGYTF
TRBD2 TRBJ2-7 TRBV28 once TGTGCCAGCAGTGTGGGACTAGCGGGACCCATCTACGAGCAGTACTTC CASSVGLAGPIYEQYF
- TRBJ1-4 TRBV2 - TGTGCCAGCCTCCGGGACACACAAACAGAAAAACTGTTTTTT CASLRDTQTEKLFF
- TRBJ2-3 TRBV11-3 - TGTGCCAGCAGCTTAGGTATTAGAGATACGCAGTATTTT CASSLGIRDTQYF
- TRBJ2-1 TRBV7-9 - TGTGCCAGCAGCTATAATACAGGGGGGGATGAGCAGTTCTTC CASSYNTGGDEQFF
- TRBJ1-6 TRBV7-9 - TGTGCCAGCAGCTTAGCGGGGGGTCGGTCGGATTCACCCCTCCACTTT CASSLAGGRSDSPLHF
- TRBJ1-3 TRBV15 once TGTGCCACCCGACAGGTTTCTGGAAACACCATATATTTT CATRQVSGNTIYF
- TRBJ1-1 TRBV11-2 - TGTGCCAGCAGCCCCCGGGGTGGGACTGAAGCTTTCTTT CASSPRGGTEAFF
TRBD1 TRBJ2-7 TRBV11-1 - TGTGCCAGCAGCTCTGGACAGGGTAGGTACGAGCAGTACTTC CASSSGQGRYEQYF
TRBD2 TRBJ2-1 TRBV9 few TGTGCCAGCAGCCGGACTAGCGGGAGGACTGTTGAGCAGTTCTTC CASSRTSGRTVEQFF
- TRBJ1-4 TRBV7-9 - TGTGCCAGCAGCCTATCATCCGGTCACGCAAAACTGTTTTTT CASSLSSGHAKLFF
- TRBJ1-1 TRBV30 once TGTGCCTGGGACAGTTCGCTTACTGAAGCTTTCTTT CAWDSSLTEAFF
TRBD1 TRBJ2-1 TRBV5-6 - TGTGCCAGCAGCCTGCGACAGGGATATAATGAGCAGTTCTTC CASSLRQGYNEQFF
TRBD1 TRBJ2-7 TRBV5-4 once TGTGCCAGCAGCTCCGGCGGGGGACAGGGAGGTTACGAGCAGTACTTC CASSSGGGQGGYEQYF
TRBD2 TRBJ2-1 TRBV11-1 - TGTGCCAGCAGCCAAGGTGGCGGGAGGGCCTACAATGAGCAGTTCTTC CASSQGGGRAYNEQFF
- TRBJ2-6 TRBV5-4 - TGTGCCAGCAGCCCCGACAGGTCAGGGGCCAACGTCCTGACTTTC CASSPDRSGANVLTF
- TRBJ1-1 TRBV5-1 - TGCGCCAGCAGCACGGGGTGGGTAGAGAACACTGAAGCTTTCTTT CASSTGWVENTEAFF
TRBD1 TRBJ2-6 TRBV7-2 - TGTGCCAGCAGCAAACAGGGGTACGGGGCCAACGTCCTGACTTTC CASSKQGYGANVLTF
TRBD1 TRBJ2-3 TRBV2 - TGTGCCAGCTGTGGACAGGGGACCACAGATACGCAGTATTTT CASCGQGTTDTQYF
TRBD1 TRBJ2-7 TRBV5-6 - TGTGCCAGCAGCTTTCGGGACAGGGGATCCTACGAGCAGTACTTC CASSFRDRGSYEQYF
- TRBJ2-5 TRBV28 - TGTGCCAGCAATTCTCAAGGGGGACAAGAGACCCAGTACTTC CASNSQGGQETQYF
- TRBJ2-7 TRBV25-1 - TGTGCCAGCAGTGAATCAAGCACAGGGAATTGGGAGCAGTACTTC CASSESSTGNWEQYF
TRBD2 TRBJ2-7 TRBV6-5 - TGTGCCAGCGCTACTAGCGGGAGGCCCTACGAGCAGTACTTC CASATSGRPYEQYF